A selection of T cell receptor beta chains follows, all from one sample in a study of sequential checkpoint blockade in melanoma. Generated by immunoSEQ multiplex PCR, the TCRdb table keeps only in-frame clones and is missing some. This sample has approximately 23,000 clones, with around 75% found just once. The sequencing used CD8+ T cells sorted from blood (inferred from file names), collected from a patient given nivolumab and ipilimumab in sequence. The source is a human donor with melanoma. CDR3s include the opening cysteine and the closing phenylalanine or tryptophan. D genes are given only for firm matches. Some rows have no size entry. The others give once, few or many, or a class for an expanded clone.

clone size: large
J gene: TRBJ2-7
V gene: TRBV27
D gene: .
CDR3 DNA: TGTGCCAGCAGTTTTTTCCAGGGGGGATACGAGCAGTACTTC
CDR3 protein: CASSFFQGGYEQYF

clone size: .
J gene: TRBJ2-7
V gene: TRBV13
D gene: TRBD1
CDR3 DNA: TGTGCCAGCAGCAGCCGGGACAGGAGCTCCTACGAGCAGTACTTC
CDR3 protein: CASSSRDRSSYEQYF

clone size: .
J gene: TRBJ2-7
V gene: TRBV5-6
D gene: .
CDR3 DNA: TGTGCCAGCAGCTTGGGTAACAGCTTCTACGAGCAGTACTTC
CDR3 protein: CASSLGNSFYEQYF

clone size: .
J gene: TRBJ2-5
V gene: TRBV10-3
D gene: TRBD2
CDR3 DNA: TGTGCCATTAGCGGGAGGGAAGAGACCCAGTACTTC
CDR3 protein: CAISGREETQYF

clone size: .
J gene: TRBJ2-1
V gene: TRBV10-2
D gene: .
CDR3 DNA: TGCGCCAGCAGCCTATTCGCGACTAAAAACAATGAGCAGTTCTTC
CDR3 protein: CASSLFATKNNEQFF

clone size: .
J gene: TRBJ1-2
V gene: TRBV13
D gene: .
CDR3 DNA: TGTGCCAGCAGCGCCCTGACGGGTATCTGGGGCTACACCTTC
CDR3 protein: CASSALTGIWGYTF

clone size: few
J gene: TRBJ2-5
V gene: TRBV4-3
D gene: TRBD1
CDR3 DNA: TGCGCCAGCAGCCAAGATCTTGACAGGGGGGAGACCCAGTACTTC
CDR3 protein: CASSQDLDRGETQYF

clone size: .
J gene: TRBJ1-2
V gene: TRBV4-1
D gene: TRBD1
CDR3 DNA: TGCGCCAGCAGCCAAGATAGAAACAGGGGGTCCCGGCCTTATGGCTACACCTTC
CDR3 protein: CASSQDRNRGSRPYGYTF

clone size: .
J gene: TRBJ1-1
V gene: TRBV11-3
D gene: TRBD1
CDR3 DNA: TGTGCCAGCAGCAGGGGGAAAGGGGGCGCGGGCACTGAAGCTTTCTTT
CDR3 protein: CASSRGKGGAGTEAFF

clone size: .
J gene: TRBJ2-3
V gene: TRBV7-8
D gene: TRBD1
CDR3 DNA: TGTGCCAGCAGCTTAGGACAGGGGGGCCCAGATACGCAGTATTTT
CDR3 protein: CASSLGQGGPDTQYF

clone size: .
J gene: TRBJ1-2
V gene: TRBV28
D gene: TRBD1
CDR3 DNA: TGTGCCAGCAGTCTTGGACAGGGGGCTCTATATGGCTACACCTTC
CDR3 protein: CASSLGQGALYGYTF

clone size: .
J gene: TRBJ2-1
V gene: TRBV7-9
D gene: .
CDR3 DNA: TGTGCCAGCAGCTTCGGGGCCCCCGGGACACCTGCTCACAATGAGCAGTTCTTC
CDR3 protein: CASSFGAPGTPAHNEQFF

clone size: .
J gene: TRBJ2-1
V gene: TRBV18
D gene: .
CDR3 DNA: TGTGCCAGCTCACCATATCAGGGGAGATACAATGAGCAGTTCTTC
CDR3 protein: CASSPYQGRYNEQFF

clone size: .
J gene: TRBJ1-5
V gene: TRBV7-9
D gene: .
CDR3 DNA: TGTGCCAGCAGCTTAACTCTAGGGGGTCTCAATCAGCCCCAGCATTTT
CDR3 protein: CASSLTLGGLNQPQHF

clone size: .
J gene: TRBJ2-7
V gene: TRBV29-1
D gene: TRBD2
CDR3 DNA: TGCAGCGTTGAAGAAATCGGGGGGGAAGCCTACGAGCAGTACTTC
CDR3 protein: CSVEEIGGEAYEQYF

clone size: few
J gene: TRBJ1-2
V gene: TRBV13
D gene: TRBD1
CDR3 DNA: TGTGCCAGCAGCCAAGGACAGGGTAACTATGGCTACACCTTC
CDR3 protein: CASSQGQGNYGYTF

clone size: .
J gene: TRBJ2-3
V gene: TRBV7-9
D gene: TRBD2
CDR3 DNA: TGTGCCAGCATCGGGACTAGTGCAGATACGCAGTATTTT
CDR3 protein: CASIGTSADTQYF

clone size: .
J gene: TRBJ2-1
V gene: TRBV5-1
D gene: TRBD1
CDR3 DNA: TGCGCCAGCAGCGGGGACAGGGGGCTGGATGAGCAGTTCTTC
CDR3 protein: CASSGDRGLDEQFF

clone size: few
J gene: TRBJ1-6
V gene: TRBV10-3
D gene: .
CDR3 DNA: TGTGCCATCAGTGGAGCCTTAAATTCACCCCTCCACTTT
CDR3 protein: CAISGALNSPLHF

clone size: few
J gene: TRBJ1-6
V gene: TRBV7-8
D gene: TRBD1
CDR3 DNA: TGTGCCACCAGGGCAGGACAGGGAAATTCACCCCTCCACTTT
CDR3 protein: CATRAGQGNSPLHF

clone size: .
J gene: TRBJ2-3
V gene: TRBV4-3
D gene: TRBD1
CDR3 DNA: TGCGCCAGCAGCCAAGATCTCGGGACAGGACCTATGGATACGCAGTATTTT
CDR3 protein: CASSQDLGTGPMDTQYF

clone size: few
J gene: TRBJ2-7
V gene: TRBV4-1
D gene: TRBD1
CDR3 DNA: TGCGCCAGCAGCCAGGGACAGGGGGAAGGATACGAGCAGTACTTC
CDR3 protein: CASSQGQGEGYEQYF

clone size: .
J gene: TRBJ1-2
V gene: TRBV7-9
D gene: TRBD1
CDR3 DNA: TGTGCCAGCAGCTCAATTCTGGGACAGGGGGAAGGCTACACCTTC
CDR3 protein: CASSSILGQGEGYTF

clone size: .
J gene: TRBJ1-1
V gene: TRBV4-3
D gene: .
CDR3 DNA: TGCGCCAGCAGCCAAGGAAGGGGGTCTGAAGCTTTCTTT
CDR3 protein: CASSQGRGSEAFF

clone size: .
J gene: TRBJ2-6
V gene: TRBV4-3
D gene: TRBD1
CDR3 DNA: TGCGCCAGCAGCGGGACAGTCATCTCTGGGGCCAACGTCCTGACTTTC
CDR3 protein: CASSGTVISGANVLTF

clone size: .
J gene: TRBJ2-7
V gene: TRBV28
D gene: .
CDR3 DNA: TGTGCCAGCAGTTTACAGGGAATGGTTTACGAGCAGTACTTC
CDR3 protein: CASSLQGMVYEQYF

clone size: .
J gene: TRBJ1-6
V gene: TRBV5-1
D gene: .
CDR3 DNA: TGCGCCAGCAGCTTGCTCCGGAGCTCCTATAATTCACCCCTCCACTTT
CDR3 protein: CASSLLRSSYNSPLHF

clone size: medium-sized
J gene: TRBJ2-1
V gene: TRBV4-1
D gene: TRBD1
CDR3 DNA: TGCGCCAGCAGCCAAGATCGGTGGACAGGGGGATACAATGAGCAGTTCTTC
CDR3 protein: CASSQDRWTGGYNEQFF

clone size: .
J gene: TRBJ1-1
V gene: TRBV4-1
D gene: TRBD1
CDR3 DNA: TGCGCCAGCAGCCAAGTAGGGACAGGAGCCTTCGAAGCTTTCTTT
CDR3 protein: CASSQVGTGAFEAFF